This TCR beta chain stems from a study of T-cell memory formation after mild COVID-19. Study-wide findings and caveats: Clones that got smaller from day 15 to 85 had even CD4/CD8, while clones growing later tipped toward CD4+.

MiXCR, run by TCRdb on the 5' RACE reads, gives a single entry per CDR3 protein. The sample yields some 600,000 distinct CDR3 sequences, approximately 15% seen once. This CDR3 has 16 residues. With 5 bases removed from V and 8 bases from J, the gap between germline ends came to 21 bases. Germline lookup yields CDR1 SGHTA and CDR2 FQGTGA. This clonotype was seen more than once but under ten times. Its antigen is still unknown. The sample taken for sequencing was PBMCs or a T cell subset sorted from them (not recorded which). This chain uses TRBV7-3 with TRBJ1-4; D perhaps matches TRBD1 (5 bases). The receptor was derived from an adult woman who had mild COVID-19 (a few samples of this study predate the infection). Cell type and time point are not known. The DNA of the CDR3 is TGTGCCAGCAGCCTCGTAGGCGGGGGTGGCACCGAAAAACTGTTTTTT. This sequence encodes CASSLVGGGGTEKLFF.